Presented here are 14 T cell receptor beta chains from one specimen sequenced in a study of CXCR3-negative and CXCR3-positive naive CD8 T cells. The method, 5' RACE with UMI labels, was used to prepare the TRB cDNA libraries. From the 5' RACE reads, TCRdb lists one entry per CDR3 protein and no DNA. The sample has about 41,000 distinct CDR3 sequences; the top ten hold 1.5% to 2%. Specimen: naive CXCR3- CD8+ T cells from blood. Subset given: CD45RO-CCR7+CD27+CD95- naive CD8+ T cells lacking CXCR3 (TNR3-). Receptor source: a human donor in good health. Some clones in this sample may be carry-over from other donors' samples.

This chain uses TRBV7-6 with TRBJ2-1. CDR1 and CDR2 from the germline V gene are SGHVS and FNYEAQ. The CDR3 length is 12 residues. CDR3 sequence: CASSPNYNEQFF.

V gene TRBV7-2 combines with J gene TRBJ2-3. CDR3 length equals 16 residues. The germline V gene has CDR1 SGHTA and CDR2 FQGNSA. This chain's CDR3 is CASSLESSRDTDTQYF. Full variable domain (rest looked up from reference TRBV7-2 and TRBJ2-3): GAGVSQSPSNKVTEKGKDVELRCDPISGHTALYWYRQSLGQGLEFLIYFQGNSAPDKSGLPSDRFSAERTGGSVSTLTIQRTQQEDSAVYLCASSLESSRDTDTQYFGPGTRLTVL.

The rearrangement uses TRBV10-3 and TRBJ2-7; TCRdb's assignment of TRBD1 cannot be checked, as there is no DNA. In germline, CDR1 is ENHRY, CDR2 SYGVKD. This CDR3 contains 12 residues. The CDR3 loop reads CANAPSKYEQYF.

The chain carries TRBV4-1 and TRBJ2-7; TCRdb gives TRBD1 as the D gene, but with no DNA this cannot be confirmed. Germline V CDR1 and CDR2: MGHRA, YSYEKL. The CDR3 sequence is 14 residues long. The CDR3 sequence: CASSQGDRPYEQYF.

This rearrangement joins TRBV14 to TRBJ1-3. CDR1 is SGHDN and CDR2 is FVKESK in the germline V gene. CDR3 length: 16 amino acids. This CDR3 is CASSQLLGDSGNTIYF.

The chain joins TRBV19 to TRBJ1-2; the D gene TCRdb calls, TRBD1, cannot be checked with no DNA. The CDR3 loop spans 14 amino acids. The germline V gene encodes CDR1 LNHDA and CDR2 SQIVND (reference sequence). This CDR3 reads CASSPRTGLNGYTF.

The chain carries TRBV11-2 and TRBJ1-3. CDR3 size: 14 residues. In germline, CDR1 is SGHAT, CDR2 FQNNGV. CDR3 residues: CASSLTGPGNTIYF. Supplemented by reference TRBV11-2 and TRBJ1-3, the full variable domain reads EAGVAQSPRYKIIEKRQSVAFWCNPISGHATLYWYQQILGQGPKLLIQFQNNGVVDDSQLPKDRFSAERLKGVDSTLKIQPAKLEDSAVYLCASSLTGPGNTIYFGEGSWLTVV.

The V call is TRBV7-9, the J call TRBJ2-7; the D call of TRBD1 rests on TCRdb alone, since no DNA is present to check it. CDR3 length: 16 amino acids. CDR1 SEHNR and CDR2 FQNEAQ come from the germline V gene (reference sequence). The CDR3 reads CASSPLLGTESYEQYF.

The chain links TRBV6-2 or TRBV6-3 to TRBJ2-4; TCRdb lists TRBD1, though no DNA is available to test this call. This CDR3 is 13 amino acids long. Germline-derived CDR1 and CDR2 are MNHEY and SVGEGT. CDR3 region: CASDGTAKNIQYF.

The J gene is TRBJ2-3, the V gene TRBV3-1; there is no DNA to check the TCRdb D call of TRBD2. This CDR3 comprises 15 residues. From germline, CDR1 is LGHDT and CDR2 YNNKEL (reference sequence). CDR3 loop: CASSRLAGGTDTQYF.

This chain links TRBV29-1 with TRBJ2-5; TCRdb gives TRBD1 as the D gene, but with no DNA this cannot be confirmed. CDR3 length: 14 amino acids. Germline CDR1 is SQVTM and CDR2 is ANQGSEA. The chain's CDR3 is CSVVTPTGQETQYF.

This chain joins TRBV6-5 and TRBJ2-7; the D call from TCRdb, TRBD2, cannot be confirmed without DNA. Germline CDR1 MNHEY, CDR2 SVGAGI. The CDR3 totals 14 residues. CDR3 sequence reads: CASNPDYQSYEQYF.

CDR3 loop: CASSQGWTAENEKLFF. This sequence joins TRBV4-3 and TRBJ1-4; TCRdb's D gene call, TRBD1, goes unchecked for lack of DNA. The CDR3 consists of 16 residues. Germline lookup yields CDR1 LGHNA and CDR2 YSLEER.

This rearrangement joins TRBV7-6 to TRBJ2-3. Germline V lookup: CDR1 SGHVS, CDR2 FNYEAQ. The CDR3 consists of 16 residues. CDR3 protein: CASSSRLAASTDTQYF.